What follows are 11 T cell receptor beta chains derived from one specimen sequenced in a study of vaccination and CD4 T cells after COVID-19. Their cognate antigens are unknown. Oncomine TCR Beta short-read sequencing was applied to DNA from cultured CD4+ T cells. MiXCR, applied by TCRdb to the PCR reads, yields one record per CDR3 protein. The data contain approximately 20,000 distinct CDR3 sequences, less than 60% of them singletons. Treatment here: roughly 11-day PBMC culture with coronavirus spike peptide pools or control peptides (ViraFEST assay). The source was CD4+ T cells from blood, cultured in vitro, collected after SARS-CoV-2 vaccination. The receptors shown here come from a human donor who had recovered from COVID-19.

The V call is TRBV6-1, the J call TRBJ1-2; weak D call: TRBD1 (6 bases). The CDR3 extends over 12 amino acids. V lost 7 bases, J lost 2 bases, and 8 bases lay in between. The germline CDR1 and CDR2 sequences are MNHNS and SASEGT. The CDR3 region is CASKDRNYGYTF. Written as DNA, the CDR3 is TGTGCCAGCAAAGACAGGAACTATGGCTACACCTTC.

The chain combines TRBV27 with TRBJ2-3; D unresolved. CDR1 is MNHEY, CDR2 SMNVEV, per germline (reference sequence). The V and J ends lost 2 bases and 6 bases respectively, with 15 bases between them. CDR3 length equals 15 residues. As DNA, the CDR3 is TGTGCCAGCAGTTTAACTGGACGGGCGCGCGATACGCAGTATTTT. It yields the protein CASSLTGRARDTQYF.

This clonotype has just a few counts. The chain carries TRBV6-2 or TRBV6-3 and TRBJ1-1; D may be TRBD1 (5 bases). V was trimmed by 4 bases and J by 11 bases, leaving 11 bases between them. The germline V gene has CDR1 MNHEY and CDR2 SVGEGT. The CDR3 covers 11 residues. CDR3 bases: TGTGCCAGCAGTTTACCCCCAGGGGCTTTCTTT. Encoded protein: CASSLPPGAFF.

This clonotype was counted only a few times. This sequence joins TRBV2 and TRBJ2-7; 7 bases align to TRBD1. J was trimmed by 1 base and V by 5 bases; bases with no gene match: 2. The CDR3 covers 13 residues. Per the germline V gene, CDR1 is SNHLY and CDR2 is FYNNEI. CDR3 DNA sequence: TGTGCCAGCAGTACAGGGGATTCCTACGAGCAGTACTTC. Translation gives CASSTGDSYEQYF. Drawing the rest from reference TRBV2 and TRBJ2-7, the complete variable domain is EPEVTQTPSHQVTQMGQEVILRCVPISNHLYFYWYRQILGQKVEFLVSFYNNEISEKSEIFDDQFSVERPDGSNFTLKIRSTKLEDSAMYFCASSTGDSYEQYFGPGTRLTVT.

This clonotype was seen more than once but under ten times. V usage is TRBV20-1 and J usage is TRBJ2-3, with D possibly matching TRBD2 (6 bases). Germline V gene sequence: CDR1 DFQATT, CDR2 SNEGSKA (reference sequence). The CDR3 extends over 14 amino acids. The V end lost 0 bases, the J end lost 6 bases, and 13 bases lay between the germline ends. CDR3 loop: CSARDRDWSDTQYF. DNA for the CDR3: TGCAGTGCTAGAGATCGGGACTGGTCTGATACGCAGTATTTT.

This clonotype was detected only once. The V call is TRBV29-1, the J call TRBJ2-5, with 7 bases lining up with TRBD2. The ends lost 3 bases at V and 7 bases at J; junction bases unmatched: 5. The CDR3 runs 12 residues. Looked up from germline, CDR1 is SQVTM and CDR2 is ANQGSEA. CDR3 nucleotide sequence: TGCAGCGTTGATGCGGGGGTCGGGACCCAGTACTTC. Translation gives CSVDAGVGTQYF.

The chain recombines TRBV28 with TRBJ1-1, with TRBD1 as a possible D gene (6 bases). V dropped 6 bases and J dropped 0 bases, with 14 bases sitting between them. Germline V gene data show CDR1 as MDHEN and CDR2 as SYDVKM. There are 15 residues in the CDR3. For the CDR3, the DNA is TGTGCCAGCAGATGGGGGGCGGGAATGAACACTGAAGCTTTCTTT. Amino acid sequence: CASRWGAGMNTEAFF.

This clonotype was seen only a few times. The V call is TRBV6-1, the J call TRBJ1-2; possibly TRBD1 for D (5 bases). V shed 2 bases and J shed 8 bases, with 18 bases lying between them. The germline CDR1 and CDR2 sequences are MNHNS and SASEGT. The CDR3 sequence is 15 residues long. The DNA of the CDR3 is TGTGCCAGCAGTGAATATCCGGGCACCCGGGGCGGCTACACCTTC. As protein: CASSEYPGTRGGYTF.

This chain links TRBV2 with TRBJ1-5, with D possibly matching TRBD1 (5 bases). V lost 7 bases, J lost 4 bases, and 14 bases lay in between. The length of the CDR3 is 14 residues. Germline loops: CDR1 SNHLY, CDR2 FYNNEI. The CDR3 DNA reads as TGTGCCAGCATCCGGGACGGTCAGAATCAGCCCCAGCATTTT. It codes for CASIRDGQNQPQHF.

This clonotype has a handful of counts. This sequence joins TRBV7-2 and TRBJ1-1; 8 nucleotides align to TRBD1. This CDR3 has 15 residues. J gave up 1 base and V 4 bases, and 5 bases lay outside the gene matches. Germline V gives CDR1 SGHTA, CDR2 FQGNSA. DNA for the CDR3: TGTGCCAGCAGCTCTAGGACAGGGCCGAACACTGAAGCTTTCTTT. Translated, it gives CASSSRTGPNTEAFF.

The V gene is TRBV7-9, the J gene TRBJ1-5; 8 bases fit TRBD1. Trimming removed 3 bases from V and 4 bases from J; junction bases left unmatched: 11. This CDR3 region has 17 residues. Germline CDR1 SEHNR, CDR2 FQNEAQ (reference sequence). CDR3 sequence reads: CASSLGAGGRGNQPQHF. The CDR3 region has the DNA TGTGCCAGCAGCTTGGGTGCAGGGGGCCGGGGGAATCAGCCCCAGCATTTT.